The clone carrying this T cell receptor (beta chain) was seen a single time. The antigen is undetermined. This sample was taken from a study of cytomegalovirus exposure and HLA in healthy donors. Study-wide background: Early on, a data release was issued that held 80 million to 90 million unique TCRs from HLA-typed donors.

PCR amplification relied on 60 Vbeta primers (plus 13 Jbeta primers). The method was immunoSEQ multiplex PCR; TCRdb's version includes in-frame clones alone and lacks a portion of them. The sample lists roughly 110,000 clones, about three quarters occurring once. General observations from the study: Reports state that TCR beta sequences accurately predicted most subjects' HLA-A and HLA-B alleles.

Germline trimming cut 6 bases from V and 6 bases from J; bases unmatched to any gene: 3. The CDR3 spans 13 residues. CDR1 and CDR2 from the germline V gene are ENHRY and SYGVKD. This sequence joins TRBV10-3 and TRBJ2-2; 8 nucleotides line up with TRBD1. This sequence originates from a woman aged 50 to 60 in good health and CMV-seropositive. Sequencing used PBMCs. CDR3 DNA: TGTGCCATCAGACTACAGGGGGCCGGGGAGCTGTTTTTT. Translated: CAIRLQGAGELFF.